These 21 T cell receptor beta chains share one sample of origin, sequenced in a study of cytomegalovirus exposure and HLA in healthy donors. 60 Vbeta and 13 Jbeta primers were used in PCR. TCRdb's copy holds only in-frame clones and misses some; the assay was immunoSEQ multiplex PCR. Of 110,000 or so clones in the sample, 60% to 80% were seen once. Sequenced material: PBMCs. The receptors were gathered from a woman in her 30s in good health and CMV-seropositive.

Concerning this clone itself: One end of the junction does not line up with germline, which may come from a read error. The CDR3 region has the DNA TGTGCCAGCTCACCACCGAATTCGGGACAGGGGCCCACTGAAGCTTTTTTT. Its translation: CASSPPNSGQGPTEAFF. The rearrangement links TRBV18 to TRBJ1-1, with TRBD1 matching over 10 bases. CDR1 and CDR2 from the germline V gene are KGHSH and LQKENI. CDR3 length: 17 amino acids. The variable domain in full, completed from reference TRBV18 and TRBJ1-1, reads NAGVMQNPRHLVRRRGQEARLRCSPMKGHSHVYWYRQLPEEGLKFMVYLQKENIIDESGMPKERFSAEFPKEGPSILRIQQVVRGDSAAYFCASSPPNSGQGPTEAFFGQGTRLTVV.

The chain is built from TRBV5-1 and TRBJ2-7; D perhaps matches TRBD2 (5 bases). The CDR3 runs 14 residues. Germline CDR1 is SGHRS and CDR2 is YFSETQ. V was clipped by 4 bases and J by 5 bases, with 16 bases between them. This CDR3 reads CASSRGRGVDEQYF. The CDR3 DNA follows: TGCGCCAGCAGCCGTGGGAGAGGTGTCGACGAGCAGTACTTC.

V usage is TRBV6-5 and J usage is TRBJ2-7; TRBD1 aligns across 7 bases. The CDR3 is 13 amino acids. Germline CDR1 and CDR2: MNHEY and SVGAGI. V was pared by 8 bases and J by 0 bases, with 4 bases of the junction left unmatched. The DNA for the CDR3 is TGTGCCAGCGCCAGGGGGACCTCCTACGAGCAGTACTTC. Amino acids: CASARGTSYEQYF.

This clone has just a few counts. The rearrangement joins TRBV7-9 to TRBJ2-5; 11 positions match TRBD1. The V segment lost 5 bases and the J segment 4 bases; nucleotides outside the gene matches: 3. The germline V gene encodes CDR1 SEHNR and CDR2 FQNEAQ (reference sequence). CDR3 length equals 14 residues. The CDR3, as DNA: TGTGCCAGCAGCACGGACAGGGGGCTAGAGACCCAGTACTTC. Its translation: CASSTDRGLETQYF. The full variable domain, with the rest looked up from reference TRBV7-9 and TRBJ2-5, is DTGVSQNPRHKITKRGQNVTFRCDPISEHNRLYWYRQTLGQGPEFLTYFQNEAQLEKSRLLSDRFSAERPKGSFSTLEIQRTEQGDSAMYLCASSTDRGLETQYFGPGTRLLVL.

The J gene is TRBJ2-3, the V gene TRBV5-1; TRBD2 matches 11 bases. This CDR3 is 16 amino acids long. From germline, CDR1 is SGHRS and CDR2 YFSETQ. The ends lost 4 bases at V and 2 bases at J; junction bases unmatched: 6. The CDR3 region has the DNA TGCGCCAGCAGCATTGGGACTAGCGGATTCACAGATACGCAGTATTTT. Amino acid sequence: CASSIGTSGFTDTQYF.

The gene calls are TRBV30 and TRBJ1-2, with a tentative D call TRBD1 (5 bases). The length of the CDR3 is 15 residues. The germline V gene has CDR1 GTSNPN and CDR2 SVGIG (reference sequence). V lost 1 base and J 7 bases, leaving 19 bases between the germline ends. CDR3 bases: TGTGCCTGGAGTGGAGCAGGGATTCTCTCCTCTGGCTACACCTTC. The encoded protein is CAWSGAGILSSGYTF.

This chain joins TRBV19 and TRBJ1-3, with D unresolved. The CDR3 contains 14 residues. From germline, CDR1 is LNHDA and CDR2 SQIVND (reference sequence). The V end lost 0 bases, the J end lost 9 bases, and 12 bases lay between the germline ends. The CDR3 DNA follows: TGTGCCAGTAGTATAGATTCGACTGTGGCCACCATATATTTT. Translating it yields CASSIDSTVATIYF.

In its sample, this clone was seen once. The CDR3: CASSLDQYNEQFF. The CDR3 DNA reads as TGCGCCAGCAGCTTGGACCAGTACAATGAGCAGTTCTTC. The rearrangement uses TRBV5-1 and TRBJ2-1; D gene uncertain. Germline lookup yields CDR1 SGHRS and CDR2 YFSETQ. The CDR3 spans 13 residues. V lost 0 bases, J lost 4 bases, and 5 bases lay in between.

This chain connects TRBV19 to TRBJ2-3, with a tentative D call TRBD2 (5 bases). Germline V gene lookup returns CDR1 LNHDA and CDR2 SQIVND (reference sequence). V gave up 1 base and J gave up 6 bases, with 5 bases separating them. This CDR3 contains 12 residues. The CDR3 protein is CASSIGRDTQYF. The CDR3 coding sequence is TGTGCCAGTAGTATAGGGAGGGATACGCAGTATTTT.

The chain links TRBV5-1 to TRBJ2-1; 7 nucleotides line up with TRBD1. The V and J ends lost 2 bases and 5 bases, in that order; junction bases with no gene match: 7. Germline V gene data show CDR1 as SGHRS and CDR2 as YFSETQ. The CDR3 runs to 15 residues. The CDR3 sequence is CASSFGTVKDNEQFF. CDR3 sequence (DNA): TGCGCCAGCAGCTTTGGGACAGTGAAAGACAATGAGCAGTTCTTC.

The genes are TRBV5-1 and TRBJ1-4; 8 bases align to TRBD1. In germline, CDR1 is SGHRS, CDR2 YFSETQ. The CDR3 sequence is 15 residues long. With V trimmed by 4 bases and J by 3 bases, 5 bases remained unmatched. This CDR3 reads CASSRGQDSNEKLFF. CDR3 bases: TGCGCCAGCAGCCGGGGACAGGACTCTAATGAAAAACTGTTTTTT.

V usage is TRBV7-2 and J usage is TRBJ2-5; D call uncertain. This CDR3 has 15 amino acids. V was shortened by 1 base and J by 4 bases, with 13 bases between the two germline ends. Germline CDR1 SGHTA, CDR2 FQGNSA. The CDR3 spells CASSLVWVSGETQYF. As DNA, the CDR3 is TGTGCCAGCAGCTTAGTGTGGGTTTCGGGAGAGACCCAGTACTTC.

The genes are TRBV4-1 and TRBJ1-2; a weak D match, TRBD1 (5 bases). The V end was cut by 2 bases, the J end by 2 bases, with 15 bases between. The germline CDR1 and CDR2 sequences are MGHRA and YSYEKL. The CDR3 is 16 residues long. This CDR3 is CASSQTPTASNYGYTF. The CDR3 nucleotides are TGCGCCAGCAGCCAAACCCCGACAGCATCAAACTATGGCTACACCTTC.

The rearrangement uses TRBV7-2 and TRBJ2-7, with a weak D call TRBD2 (6 bases). Trimming stripped 5 bases from V and 2 bases from J, with 19 bases between. CDR1 is SGHTA and CDR2 is FQGNSA in the germline V gene. The CDR3 contains 16 residues. Here the CDR3 reads CASSVWGVGFAYEQYF. The CDR3 coding sequence is TGTGCCAGCAGCGTTTGGGGGGTGGGATTTGCCTACGAGCAGTACTTC.

The gene calls are TRBV19 and TRBJ1-1, with D unclear. The V and J ends lost 9 bases and 3 bases respectively, with 14 bases between them. The CDR3 is made up of 13 amino acids. Germline-derived CDR1 and CDR2 are LNHDA and SQIVND (reference sequence). In DNA, the CDR3 is TGTGCCAGCAGAACCTCCCTTTACACTGAAGCTTTCTTT. Its translation: CASRTSLYTEAFF.

This clone was counted between two and nine times. The J gene is TRBJ2-3, the V gene TRBV30, with D perhaps TRBD1 (6 bases). The ends were cut back, 3 bases at V and 2 bases at J, with 12 bases in the middle. Germline lookup yields CDR1 GTSNPN and CDR2 SVGIG (reference sequence). The CDR3 sequence is 14 residues long. CDR3 residues: CAWSPGAVTDTQYF. The CDR3 DNA follows: TGTGCCTGGAGCCCAGGGGCCGTCACAGATACGCAGTATTTT.

The V and J genes are TRBV6-6 and TRBJ1-4; 8 bases are a match to TRBD1. V dropped 7 bases and J dropped 8; count of bases not matched to a gene: 12. The V gene's germline CDR1 is MNHNY and CDR2 SVGAGI (reference sequence). This CDR3 is built from 15 residues. CDR3 nucleotides: TGTGCCAGCATTAGGGGGGGGACAGGACCAGAAAAACTGTTTTTT. Its protein is CASIRGGTGPEKLFF.

This chain uses TRBV11-3 with TRBJ2-1, with TRBD2 identical over 10 bases. The germline gives CDR1 SGHNT, CDR2 YENEEA. CDR3 length equals 16 residues. V gave up 5 bases and J gave up 7 bases; unmatched junction bases: 11. CDR3 DNA: TGTGCCAGCAGCGAGGTCTTTGGACTAGCGGATAATGAGCAGTTCTTC. This encodes CASSEVFGLADNEQFF.

This chain uses TRBV19 with TRBJ1-2; possibly TRBD1 for D (5 bases). This CDR3 has 11 amino acids. V lost 6 bases, J lost 8 bases, and 10 bases lay in between. The germline V gene has CDR1 LNHDA and CDR2 SQIVND (reference sequence). This chain's CDR3 is CASRQETGYTF. CDR3 DNA sequence: TGTGCCAGTAGACAGGAGACGGGCTACACCTTC.

The rearrangement links TRBV11-2 to TRBJ1-1, with D possibly TRBD1 on 5 matching bases. The V and J ends lost 5 bases and 0 bases respectively, with 16 bases between them. CDR3 length: 16 amino acids. CDR1 and CDR2 from the germline V gene are SGHAT and FQNNGV. CDR3 coding DNA: TGTGCCAGCAGCCCGGGAGGGCCAGGGCTGAACACTGAAGCTTTCTTT. Translating it yields CASSPGGPGLNTEAFF.

This sequence joins TRBV4-1 and TRBJ1-1, with D maybe TRBD1 (6 bases). V was trimmed by 5 bases and J by 1 base, leaving 14 bases between them. The CDR3 runs 15 residues. The germline CDR1 and CDR2 sequences are MGHRA and YSYEKL. CDR3 nucleotide sequence: TGCGCCAGCAGCTCCCCCGGCAGGGGGAACACTGAAGCTTTCTTT. It yields the protein CASSSPGRGNTEAFF.